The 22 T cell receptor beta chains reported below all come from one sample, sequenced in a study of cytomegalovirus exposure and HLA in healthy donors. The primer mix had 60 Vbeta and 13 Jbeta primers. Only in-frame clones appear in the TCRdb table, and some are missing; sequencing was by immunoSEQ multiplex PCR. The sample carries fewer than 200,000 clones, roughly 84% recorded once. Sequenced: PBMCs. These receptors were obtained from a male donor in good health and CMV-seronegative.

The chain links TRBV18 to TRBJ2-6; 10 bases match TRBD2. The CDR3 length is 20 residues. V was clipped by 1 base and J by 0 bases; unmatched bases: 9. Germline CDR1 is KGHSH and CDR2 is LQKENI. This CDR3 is CASSPQIAGGRYSGANVLTF. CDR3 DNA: TGTGCCAGCTCACCACAAATAGCGGGAGGTCGATACTCTGGGGCCAACGTCCTGACTTTC.

The CDR3 region has the DNA TGTGCCTGGAGTGTGATAGGAAGAGGTACTGAAGCTTTCTTT. Residues: CAWSVIGRGTEAFF. The V call is TRBV30, the J call TRBJ1-1, with unresolved D. V lost 0 bases to trimming and J lost 5 bases, with 13 bases between them. CDR3 length equals 14 residues. The V gene's germline CDR1 is GTSNPN and CDR2 SVGIG (reference sequence).

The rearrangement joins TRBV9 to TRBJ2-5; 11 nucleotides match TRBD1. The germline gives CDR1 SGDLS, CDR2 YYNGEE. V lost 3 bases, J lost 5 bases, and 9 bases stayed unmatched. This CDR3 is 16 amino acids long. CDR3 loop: CASSERSGTGGETQYF. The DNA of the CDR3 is TGTGCCAGCAGCGAGAGATCCGGGACAGGGGGTGAGACCCAGTACTTC.

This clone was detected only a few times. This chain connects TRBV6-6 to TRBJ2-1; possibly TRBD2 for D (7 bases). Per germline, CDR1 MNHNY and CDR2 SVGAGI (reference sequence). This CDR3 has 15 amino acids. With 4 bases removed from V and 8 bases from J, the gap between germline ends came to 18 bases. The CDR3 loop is CASSFISGGGDEQFF. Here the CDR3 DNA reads TGTGCCAGCAGTTTTATTAGTGGAGGGGGGGATGAGCAGTTCTTC.

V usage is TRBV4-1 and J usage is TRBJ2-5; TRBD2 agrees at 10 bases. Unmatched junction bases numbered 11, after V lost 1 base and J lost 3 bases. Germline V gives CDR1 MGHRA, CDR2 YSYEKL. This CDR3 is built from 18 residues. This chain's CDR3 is CASSQGAPLAGGKETQYF. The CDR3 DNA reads TGCGCCAGCAGCCAAGGGGCACCATTAGCGGGGGGAAAAGAGACCCAGTACTTC.

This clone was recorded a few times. The CDR3 DNA sequence: TGTGCCAGTAGCCGTATACTGAGGGATTGGGATCAGCCCCAGCATTTT. It translates to CASSRILRDWDQPQHF. The chain has TRBV19 and TRBJ1-5; unclear D gene. The CDR3 sequence is 16 residues long. V gave up 6 bases and J gave up 5 bases, with 20 bases separating them. CDR1 is LNHDA and CDR2 is SQIVND in the germline V gene (reference sequence).

The DNA for the CDR3 is TGTGCCAGCAGTTTTACAGGGGGCTATGGCTACACCTTC. It is translated as CASSFTGGYGYTF. J is TRBJ1-2 and V is TRBV28, with 8 bases aligning to TRBD1. J lost 4 bases, V lost 3 bases, and 1 base had no gene match. The V gene's germline CDR1 is MDHEN and CDR2 SYDVKM. CDR3 length: 13 residues.

CDR3 in amino acids: CASRSKAGTMTALYNEQFF. The DNA for the CDR3 is TGTGCCAGCAGGAGTAAAGCCGGGACAATGACCGCCCTCTACAATGAGCAGTTCTTC. The chain carries TRBV27 and TRBJ2-1, with a weak D call TRBD1 (6 bases). CDR3 length equals 19 residues. CDR1 MNHEY and CDR2 SMNVEV come from the germline V gene (reference sequence). The V and J ends lost 6 bases and 3 bases respectively, with 27 bases between them.

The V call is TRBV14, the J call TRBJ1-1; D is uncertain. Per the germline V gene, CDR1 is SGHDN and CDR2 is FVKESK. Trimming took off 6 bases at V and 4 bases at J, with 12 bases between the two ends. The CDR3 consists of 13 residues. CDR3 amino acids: CASRVGRGTEAFF. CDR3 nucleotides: TGTGCCAGCAGGGTTGGGCGGGGCACTGAAGCTTTCTTT.

The CDR3 bases are TGTGCCAGCAGCTTAGAGGTACCGGTAGACTCTGGGGAGACCCAGTACTTC. It encodes CASSLEVPVDSGETQYF. This chain links TRBV7-2 with TRBJ2-5; D is unresolved. The germline V and J ends were trimmed by 1 base and 5 bases, with 20 bases remaining between them. The CDR3 is 17 amino acids. The V gene's germline CDR1 is SGHTA and CDR2 FQGNSA.

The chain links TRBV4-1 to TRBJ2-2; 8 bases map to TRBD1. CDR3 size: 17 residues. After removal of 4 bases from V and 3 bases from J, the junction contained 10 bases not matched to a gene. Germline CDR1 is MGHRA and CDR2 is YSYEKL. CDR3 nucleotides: TGCGCCAGCAGCCCCGATGTCCAGGGGGCGGACACCGGGGAGCTGTTTTTT. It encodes CASSPDVQGADTGELFF.

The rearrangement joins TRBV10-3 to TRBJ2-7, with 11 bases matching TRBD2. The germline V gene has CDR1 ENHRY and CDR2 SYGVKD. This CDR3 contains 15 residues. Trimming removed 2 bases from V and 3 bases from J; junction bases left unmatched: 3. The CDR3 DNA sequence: TGTGCCATCAGTGAGGCTAGCGGGAGGAACTACGAGCAGTACTTC. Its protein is CAISEASGRNYEQYF.

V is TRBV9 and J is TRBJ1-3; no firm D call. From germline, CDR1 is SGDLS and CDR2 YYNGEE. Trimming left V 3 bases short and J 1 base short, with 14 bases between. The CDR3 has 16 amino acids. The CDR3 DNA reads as TGTGCCAGCAGCGAGTCGGGGAGCGCTTCTGGAAACACCATATATTTT. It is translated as CASSESGSASGNTIYF.

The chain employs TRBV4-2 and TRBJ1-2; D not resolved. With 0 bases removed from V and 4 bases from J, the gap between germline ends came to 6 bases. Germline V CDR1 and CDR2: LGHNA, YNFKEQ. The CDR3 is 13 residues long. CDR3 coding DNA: TGTGCCAGCAGCCAAGATGGCGGCTATGGCTACACCTTC. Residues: CASSQDGGYGYTF.

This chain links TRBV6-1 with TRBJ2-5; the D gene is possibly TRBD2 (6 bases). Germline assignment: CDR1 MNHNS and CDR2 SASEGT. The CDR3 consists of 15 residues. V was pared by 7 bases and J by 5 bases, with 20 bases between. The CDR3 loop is CASIPGRDLLETQYF. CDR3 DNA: TGTGCCAGCATTCCGGGCAGGGACTTGCTGGAGACCCAGTACTTC.

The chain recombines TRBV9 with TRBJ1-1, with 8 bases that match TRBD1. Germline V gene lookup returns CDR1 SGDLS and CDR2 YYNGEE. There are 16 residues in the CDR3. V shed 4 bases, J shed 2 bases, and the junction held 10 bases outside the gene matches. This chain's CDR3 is CASSHRAGQANTEAFF. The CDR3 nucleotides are TGTGCCAGCAGCCATAGGGCGGGACAGGCTAACACTGAAGCTTTCTTT.

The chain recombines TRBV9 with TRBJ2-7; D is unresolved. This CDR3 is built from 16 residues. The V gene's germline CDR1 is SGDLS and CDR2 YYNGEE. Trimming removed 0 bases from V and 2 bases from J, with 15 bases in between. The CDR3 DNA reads TGTGCCAGCAGCGTAGCTCAGTGGAGCACTGCCTACGAGCAGTACTTC. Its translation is CASSVAQWSTAYEQYF.

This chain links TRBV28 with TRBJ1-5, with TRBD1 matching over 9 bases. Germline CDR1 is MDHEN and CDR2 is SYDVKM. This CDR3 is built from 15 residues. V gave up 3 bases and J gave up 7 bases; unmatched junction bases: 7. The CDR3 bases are TGTGCCAGCAGTTTCCTGACAGGGGGTGGGCAGCCCCAGCATTTT. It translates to CASSFLTGGGQPQHF.

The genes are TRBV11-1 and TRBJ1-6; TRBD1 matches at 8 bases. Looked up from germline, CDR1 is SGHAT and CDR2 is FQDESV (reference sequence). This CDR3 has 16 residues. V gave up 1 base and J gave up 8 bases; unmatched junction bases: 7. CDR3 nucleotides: TGTGCCAGCAGCTTAGTCCTTGACAGGGGCCATTCACCCCTCCACTTT. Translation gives CASSLVLDRGHSPLHF.

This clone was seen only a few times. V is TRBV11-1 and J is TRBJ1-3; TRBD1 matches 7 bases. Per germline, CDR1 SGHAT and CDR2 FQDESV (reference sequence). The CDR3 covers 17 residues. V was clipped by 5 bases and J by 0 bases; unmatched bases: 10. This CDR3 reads CASSKTGTAISGNTIYF. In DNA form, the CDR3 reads TGTGCCAGCAGCAAAACCGGGACAGCAATCTCTGGAAACACCATATATTTT.

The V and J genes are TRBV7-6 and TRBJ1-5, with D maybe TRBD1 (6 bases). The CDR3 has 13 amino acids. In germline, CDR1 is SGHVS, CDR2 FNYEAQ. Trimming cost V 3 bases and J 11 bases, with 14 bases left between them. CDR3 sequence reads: CASSLADRTAQHF. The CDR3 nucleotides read TGTGCCAGCAGCTTGGCTGACAGGACAGCCCAGCATTTT.

The CDR3 region is CASNPTGGVKRGNQPQHF. The CDR3 DNA reads TGTGCCAGTAACCCCACAGGGGGCGTAAAGAGGGGCAATCAGCCCCAGCATTTT. The chain recombines TRBV19 with TRBJ1-5; 9 bases align to TRBD1. With 7 bases clipped from V and 2 bases from J, the junction kept 15 bases outside the gene matches. Germline V gene data show CDR1 as LNHDA and CDR2 as SQIVND (reference sequence). This CDR3 has 18 residues.